This T cell receptor (beta chain) was sequenced during a study of tumor-infiltrating lymphocytes in primary liver carcinoma. Study overall: Patients were both men and women, whose ages ran from 30 to 69 years. Tumors were staged T1-T3 N0M0 and measured 4.2 to 10 cm across.

For each extraction, RNA and DNA were obtained together from 20-30 mg of unsorted bulk tissue. Per tumor, sampling covered five separate regions. Points on this clonotype: An end of the junction differs from the germline gene, which may be a read error.

From approximately 450 ng total RNA, TCR beta cDNA was generated with a primer in the constant region. Library construction for TCR beta comprised three nested multiplex PCR rounds performed with slightly modified ARM-PCR. Researchers ran the first two PCR rounds for around 10 cycles each with TRBV1-TRBV30 forward primers and a C-beta reverse primer. Using its own MiXCR run on the multiplex PCR reads, TCRdb lists one record per CDR3 protein. The sample has 40,000 to 45,000 distinct CDR3 sequences, around 70% seen once; the top ten hold 19%. The CDR3 extends over 15 amino acids. Germline-derived CDR1 and CDR2 are SGHRS and YFSETQ.

This receptor was identified in a man aged 35-49 years with primary liver carcinoma and hepatitis B virus infection. Sequencing was carried out using liver tumor tissue from sampling region 2. The subset: tumor region T2, inferior pole. The chain couples TRBV5-1 to TRBJ2-5; 7 bases map to TRBD2. CDR3 nucleotides: TGCGCCTGCAGCTTAGGTGGCGGGGGTCAAGAGACCCAGTACTTC. Translated: CACSLGGGGQETQYF.